This TCR beta chain was recorded in a study of shared clonotypes between healthy human individuals. The table came from immunoSEQ multiplex PCR; TCRdb's copy has only in-frame clones and leaves some out. This sample carries roughly 490,000 clones, roughly 85% of them seen once, and the ten largest clones take about an eighth. V lost 0 bases to trimming and J lost 3 bases, with 15 bases between them. This CDR3 is 16 amino acids long. The germline CDR1 and CDR2 sequences are MNHNY and SVGAGI (reference sequence). The sample comprised PBMCs. This chain connects TRBV6-6 to TRBJ2-7; D assignment may be TRBD1 or TRBD2 (5 bases each). The clonotype originates from a woman aged 35 to 49 in good health. Some clones in this sample may be carry-over from other donors' samples. The CDR3: CASSYSRGPGGYEQYF. The DNA for the CDR3 is TGTGCCAGCAGTTACTCGAGGGGCCCAGGAGGCTACGAGCAGTACTTC.